This is a list of T cell receptor beta chains from one sample in a study of patients and donors after allogeneic stem cell transplantation. TCRdb re-called the RT-PCR reads with MiXCR, one entry per CDR3 protein. The sample holds roughly 230,000 distinct CDR3 sequences, roughly 13% seen once. The sample was blood, either unsorted or a sorted T cell fraction (not recorded which). These receptor sequences come from a human donor who was either an allogeneic HSCT recipient or a stem cell or donor lymphocyte infusion donor (not recorded which). It is not recorded whose cells these are; they may come from a transplant donor. The CDR3 runs from the conserved cysteine through the conserved F or W. D genes are given only for firm matches. The size field is filled for only some rows; it gives once, few, many or a size class.

>TRBV5-4|TRBJ1-6|-|once
TGTGCCAGCAGCTTCTTCGGAGGGCATTCACCCCTCCACTTT
CASSFFGGHSPLHF
>TRBV19|TRBJ2-1|-|-
TGTGCCAGTAGTCTCCGACCCGGCTCGGATGAGCAGTTCTTC
CASSLRPGSDEQFF
>TRBV14|TRBJ1-3|-|-
TGTGCCAGCAGCCAAGATCCAGGGACTGGAAACACCATATATTTT
CASSQDPGTGNTIYF
>TRBV6-5|TRBJ2-1|-|-
TGTGCCAGCAAGGGGGTGGATGAGCAGTTCTTC
CASKGVDEQFF
>TRBV5-6|TRBJ2-7|-|many
TGTGCCAGCAGCTCGGCGTTCCAGGGTTACGAGCAGTACTTC
CASSSAFQGYEQYF
>TRBV27|TRBJ1-5|-|many
TGTGCCAGCAGTTTCGGACAGTTTAATCAGCCCCAGCATTTT
CASSFGQFNQPQHF
>TRBV7-6|TRBJ2-7|-|-
TGTGCCAGCAGCTTAGGAGCAGGGGAGGGCGAGCAGTACTTC
CASSLGAGEGEQYF
>TRBV2|TRBJ1-1|-|many
TGTGCCAGCAGTATACAGCGGATGAACACTGAAGCTTTCTTT
CASSIQRMNTEAFF
>TRBV10-3|TRBJ2-3|TRBD2|many
TGTGCCATCAGTGAGAGCAGGGGTAGCGGGGTCACAGATACGCAGTATTTT
CAISESRGSGVTDTQYF
>TRBV5-1|TRBJ1-2|-|-
TGCGCCAGCAGCTGGGACTCGTCAGGGAGGACTCTTAACTATGGCTACACCTTC
CASSWDSSGRTLNYGYTF
>TRBV20-1|TRBJ1-6|TRBD1|-
TGCAGTGCTAGAGGACAGGGGGATTTGAGTAATTCACCCCTCCACTTT
CSARGQGDLSNSPLHF
>TRBV6-2/TRBV6-3|TRBJ2-1|-|-
TGTGCCAGCACCCACACAGGGATTTCCTACAATGAGCAGTTCTTC
CASTHTGISYNEQFF
>TRBV5-6|TRBJ2-1|-|once
TGTGCCAGCAGCCTCCTAATTTTTTCCAATGAGCAGTTCTTC
CASSLLIFSNEQFF
>TRBV18|TRBJ2-2|TRBD2|many
TGTGCCAGCTCACCTGGACTAAGCGGGAGCGGGGAGCTGTTTTTT
CASSPGLSGSGELFF
>TRBV4-2|TRBJ1-2|-|-
TGTGCCAGCAGCCAAAGGGTTGGACTGGGAGGAAACTATGGCTACACCTTC
CASSQRVGLGGNYGYTF
>TRBV12-3/TRBV12-4|TRBJ2-1|-|many
TGTGCCAGCAGTTTGGCCTTCGGGGCAAACAATGAGCAGTTCTTC
CASSLAFGANNEQFF
>TRBV5-1|TRBJ1-3|-|-
TGCGCCAGCAGCTTGGCTGGGGGCCTCGGGAACACCATATATTTT
CASSLAGGLGNTIYF
>TRBV5-8|TRBJ2-2|-|few
TGTGCCAGCAGCTTGCGACGGAGCACCGGGGAGCTGTTTTTT
CASSLRRSTGELFF
>TRBV4-1|TRBJ2-1|-|many
TGCGCCAGCAGCCCCGGGCAGCTCTCCTACAATGAGCAGTTCTTC
CASSPGQLSYNEQFF
>TRBV28|TRBJ2-5|-|many
TGTGCCAGCAGTCCCCCTGGTGAAATTCCTTCAGAGACCCAGTACTTC
CASSPPGEIPSETQYF
>TRBV27|TRBJ1-5|-|many
TGTGCCAGCAGTCCCCGTCCGATTGGAGACAATCAGCCCCAGCATTTT
CASSPRPIGDNQPQHF
>TRBV12-3/TRBV12-4|TRBJ2-2|TRBD1|many
TGTGCCAGCAGGAATCCGGGACAGGGTGACACCGGGGAGCTGTTTTTT
CASRNPGQGDTGELFF
>TRBV2|TRBJ2-5|-|-
TGTGCCGGAAGGGGGGGGGCGGCCCAAGAGACCCAGTACTTC
CAGRGGAAQETQYF
>TRBV4-3|TRBJ1-2|-|-
TGCGCCAGCAGCCCTTGGGCACAAGCTAACTATGGCTACACCTTC
CASSPWAQANYGYTF
>TRBV12-3/TRBV12-4|TRBJ2-1|TRBD2|many
TGTGCCAGCAGTTTCTCGGTAGCGGGGGGGCGAGAGCAGTTCTTC
CASSFSVAGGREQFF
>TRBV3-1|TRBJ2-5|-|-
TGTGCCAGCAGCTCTATGGGCAGGGAGACCCAGTACTTC
CASSSMGRETQYF
>TRBV18|TRBJ2-3|-|many
TGTGCCAGCTCACCAGCGGATACGCAGTATTTT
CASSPADTQYF
>TRBV2|TRBJ2-1|TRBD2|-
TGTGCCAGCAGTCCCCTTCGGCAGGCGGGGAGGGCCAGGGATGAGCAGTTCTTC
CASSPLRQAGRARDEQFF
>TRBV6-6|TRBJ2-3|TRBD1|-
TGTGCCAGCAGTGTGGACAGGGGGGATACGCAGTATTTT
CASSVDRGDTQYF
>TRBV5-1|TRBJ1-3|-|-
TGCGCCAGCAGCTTGGCCCATGGGGCTGGAAACACCATATATTTT
CASSLAHGAGNTIYF
>TRBV6-1|TRBJ2-1|TRBD2|-
TGTGCCAGCAGGGGACTACCTAACAATGAGCAGTTCTTC
CASRGLPNNEQFF
>TRBV12-3/TRBV12-4|TRBJ1-1|-|few
TGTGCCAGCACCGAAACGGGAGGGCGAGGTGCTTTCTTT
CASTETGGRGAFF
>TRBV12-5|TRBJ2-5|-|once
TGTGCTAGTGGTTCGGGGCTACAAGAGACCCAGTACTTC
CASGSGLQETQYF
>TRBV6-5|TRBJ1-5|TRBD1|-
TGTGCCAGCAGTTACGAGACAGGGGCTTCGGGCAATCAGCCCCAGCATTTT
CASSYETGASGNQPQHF
>TRBV2|TRBJ2-5|-|few
TGTGCCAGCAGTGAGGCGGGGATGGGGACCCAGTACTTC
CASSEAGMGTQYF
>TRBV7-3|TRBJ2-1|-|few
TGTGCCAGCAGCCCCTACCGGGAGAGCAATGAGCAGTTCTTC
CASSPYRESNEQFF
>TRBV25-1|TRBJ1-5|-|many
TGTGCCAGCAGTGTGGGGTATCAGCCCCAGCATTTT
CASSVGYQPQHF
>TRBV15|TRBJ1-3|-|many
TGTGCCACCAGCAGAGAATCGGAGGGAAACACCATATATTTT
CATSRESEGNTIYF
>TRBV20-1|TRBJ2-3|-|few
TGCAGTGCTAGGTTGCCGGGACTCCTCACAGATACGCAGTATTTT
CSARLPGLLTDTQYF